Following are 2 T cell receptor beta chains from one sample sequenced in a study of blood T cell repertoires in COVID-19. Clones were sequenced by immunoSEQ multiplex PCR, and TCRdb holds only the in-frame ones, with some missing. The profile covers some 200,000 clones, with 88% appearing a single time and approximately 2.7% taken by the ten largest. The sample was PBMCs or T cells enriched from blood (not recorded which). The receptors shown here come from a woman in her 30s who had recovered from COVID-19.

The J gene is TRBJ2-5, the V gene TRBV7-9; possible D gene TRBD2, 5 bases. The V gene lost 2 bases and the J gene lost 1 base, with 14 bases spanning the gap. Looked up from germline, CDR1 is SEHNR and CDR2 is FQNEAQ (reference sequence). The CDR3 consists of 16 residues. The CDR3, as DNA: TGTGCCAGCAGCTTAATGGGGAGACTGGCCCAAGAGACCCAGTACTTC. This gives the protein CASSLMGRLAQETQYF. The full variable domain, rest sourced from reference TRBV7-9 and TRBJ2-5, is DTGVSQNPRHKITKRGQNVTFRCDPISEHNRLYWYRQTLGQGPEFLTYFQNEAQLEKSRLLSDRFSAERPKGSFSTLEIQRTEQGDSAMYLCASSLMGRLAQETQYFGPGTRLLVL.

The V call is TRBV11-2, the J call TRBJ1-2; TRBD1 agrees at 9 bases. The CDR3 extends over 17 amino acids. V shed 3 bases, J shed 6 bases, and the junction held 14 bases outside the gene matches. Per the germline V gene, CDR1 is SGHAT and CDR2 is FQNNGV. The DNA of the CDR3 is TGTGCCAGCAGCTTTGGGGGACAGGGTACACTACGAAATGGCTACACCTTC. Its protein product is CASSFGGQGTLRNGYTF. Full variable domain (missing parts from reference TRBV11-2 and TRBJ1-2): EAGVAQSPRYKIIEKRQSVAFWCNPISGHATLYWYQQILGQGPKLLIQFQNNGVVDDSQLPKDRFSAERLKGVDSTLKIQPAKLEDSAVYLCASSFGGQGTLRNGYTFGSGTRLTVV.